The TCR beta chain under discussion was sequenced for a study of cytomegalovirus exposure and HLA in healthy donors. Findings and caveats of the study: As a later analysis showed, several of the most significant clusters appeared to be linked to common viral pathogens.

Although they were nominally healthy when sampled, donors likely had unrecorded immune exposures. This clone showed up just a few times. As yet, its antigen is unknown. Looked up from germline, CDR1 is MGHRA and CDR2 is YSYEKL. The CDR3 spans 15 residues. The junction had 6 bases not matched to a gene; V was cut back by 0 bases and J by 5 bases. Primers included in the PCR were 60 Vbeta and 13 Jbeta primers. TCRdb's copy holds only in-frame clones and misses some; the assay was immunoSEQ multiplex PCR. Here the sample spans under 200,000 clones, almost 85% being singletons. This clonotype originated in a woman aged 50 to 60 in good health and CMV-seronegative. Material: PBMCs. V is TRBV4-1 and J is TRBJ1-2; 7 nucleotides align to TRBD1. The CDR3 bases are TGCGCCAGCAGCCAAGAAACAGGGGACTGGTATGGCTACACCTTC. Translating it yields CASSQETGDWYGYTF.